Described below is a single T cell receptor (beta chain) sequence and its context. The antigen is not known. Sequencing used immunoSEQ multiplex PCR; TCRdb keeps in-frame clones, though not all of them. The table shows 65,000 to 95,000 clones, with approximately 90% occurring only once. The sample comes from a study of T cell responses to AZD1222 COVID-19 vaccine. Study findings and constraints: In a largely white British group with more females than males, clonal diversity was possibly underestimated. Across spike, vaccine-associated CD4 TCRs were found, dominant at 160-218 and 743-854.

The CDR3 spans 12 residues. The V gene's germline CDR1 is SQVTM and CDR2 ANQGSEA. V usage is TRBV29-1 and J usage is TRBJ2-5, with 7 bases matching TRBD1. Sequenced here: peripheral blood, sampled on day 0 of MenACWY control vaccination. The receptor was isolated from an adult in good health. CDR3 sequence: CRGAPQGLDQYF. The CDR3 region has the DNA TGCAGGGGGGCCCCACAGGGGCTGGATCAGTACTTC.